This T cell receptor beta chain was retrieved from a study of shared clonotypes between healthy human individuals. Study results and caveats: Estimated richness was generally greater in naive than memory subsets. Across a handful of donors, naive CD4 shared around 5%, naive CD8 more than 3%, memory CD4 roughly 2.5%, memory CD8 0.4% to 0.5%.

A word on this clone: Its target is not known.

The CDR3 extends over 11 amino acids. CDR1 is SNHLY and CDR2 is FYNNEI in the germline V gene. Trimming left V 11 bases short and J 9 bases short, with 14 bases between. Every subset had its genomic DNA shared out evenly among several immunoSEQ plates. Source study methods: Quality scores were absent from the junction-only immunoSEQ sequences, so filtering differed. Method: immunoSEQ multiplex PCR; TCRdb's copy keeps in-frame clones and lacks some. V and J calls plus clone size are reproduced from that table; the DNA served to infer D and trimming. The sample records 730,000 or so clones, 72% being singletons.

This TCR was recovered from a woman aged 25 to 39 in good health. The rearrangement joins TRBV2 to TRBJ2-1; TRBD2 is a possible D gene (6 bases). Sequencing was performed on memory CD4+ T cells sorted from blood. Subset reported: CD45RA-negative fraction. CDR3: CAGGGAAEQFF. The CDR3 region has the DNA TGTGCCGGTGGAGGGGCGGCTGAGCAGTTCTTC.